A selection of T cell receptor beta chains follows, all from one sample in a study of T cells after yellow fever vaccination. TCRdb reprocessed the 5' RACE reads via MiXCR and lists one record per CDR3 protein. The table lists about 630,000 distinct CDR3 sequences, 9% to 15% of them singletons. Here the sequenced sample was PBMCs, taken on the day of the yellow fever booster vaccination. The origin of the receptors is a young man who received the YFV17D yellow fever vaccine. Each CDR3 is given with its conserved first and last residue. Fields, in order: J gene, clone size, D gene, V gene, CDR3 protein, CDR3 DNA. The D gene is left open where the match is weak. Only part of the rows carry a size: once, few, many, or a class if the clone is expanded.

J: TRBJ2-2; size: few; D: -; V: TRBV7-2; CDR3: CASSFVFVLADGELFF; DNA: TGTGCCAGCAGCTTTGTCTTTGTGCTAGCTGACGGGGAGCTGTTTTTT
J: TRBJ2-1; size: few; D: -; V: TRBV5-6; CDR3: CASSLYSISYNEQFF; DNA: TGTGCCAGCAGCTTGTACTCGATTTCCTACAATGAGCAGTTCTTC
J: TRBJ2-7; size: few; D: -; V: TRBV18; CDR3: CASSLSDGYEQYF; DNA: TGTGCCAGCTCACTTTCGGACGGCTACGAGCAGTACTTC
J: TRBJ1-1; size: many; D: -; V: TRBV12-3/TRBV12-4; CDR3: CASSFGQNTEAFF; DNA: TGTGCCAGCAGCTTCGGACAGAACACTGAAGCTTTCTTT
J: TRBJ1-5; size: -; D: -; V: TRBV20-1; CDR3: CSARGAGNSNQPHHF; DNA: TGCAGTGCTAGAGGGGCAGGCAACTCCAATCAGCCCCATCATTTT
J: TRBJ2-7; size: -; D: -; V: TRBV5-4; CDR3: CASSTNPGQRGREQYF; DNA: TGTGCCAGCAGCACAAATCCGGGACAAAGGGGTAGGGAGCAGTACTTC
J: TRBJ1-1; size: -; D: -; V: TRBV19; CDR3: CASSIDGGRYTEAFF; DNA: TGTGCCAGTAGTATAGATGGGGGACGGTACACTGAAGCTTTCTTT
J: TRBJ2-1; size: few; D: TRBD1; V: TRBV5-1; CDR3: CASSAADRGHDAQFF; DNA: TGCGCCAGCAGCGCCGCGGACAGGGGGCACGATGCGCAGTTCTTC
J: TRBJ2-5; size: -; D: TRBD2; V: TRBV7-2; CDR3: CASSLVSGPGETQYF; DNA: TGTGCCAGCAGCTTAGTTAGCGGGCCCGGAGAGACCCAGTACTTC
J: TRBJ2-7; size: -; D: TRBD2; V: TRBV7-9; CDR3: CASRGGGNEQYF; DNA: TGTGCCAGCAGGGGGGGGGGTAACGAGCAGTACTTC
J: TRBJ1-3; size: many; D: TRBD1; V: TRBV9; CDR3: CASSVGQGPGNTIYF; DNA: TGTGCCAGCAGCGTCGGACAGGGCCCTGGAAACACCATATATTTT
J: TRBJ2-7; size: few; D: TRBD2; V: TRBV11-2; CDR3: CASSSLRTSGRDPYEQYF; DNA: TGTGCCAGCAGCTCCCTTAGGACTAGCGGGAGGGATCCCTACGAGCAGTACTTC
J: TRBJ2-2; size: many; D: -; V: TRBV27; CDR3: CATGTGGNTGELFF; DNA: TGTGCCACGGGTACTGGGGGAAACACCGGGGAGCTGTTTTTT
J: TRBJ1-4; size: -; D: -; V: TRBV7-2; CDR3: CASSLPMWIGEKLFF; DNA: TGTGCCAGCAGCCTACCCATGTGGATTGGTGAAAAACTGTTTTTT
J: TRBJ2-5; size: many; D: -; V: TRBV20-1; CDR3: CSPLILETQYF; DNA: TGCAGTCCACTAATCTTAGAGACCCAGTACTTC
J: TRBJ2-2; size: few; D: -; V: TRBV28; CDR3: CAITPLRMAGNTGELFF; DNA: TGTGCCATTACCCCCCTTAGGATGGCGGGGAACACCGGGGAGCTGTTTTTT
J: TRBJ2-5; size: few; D: -; V: TRBV29-1; CDR3: CSVELGVGETQYF; DNA: TGCAGCGTTGAATTGGGGGTAGGGGAGACCCAGTACTTC
J: TRBJ2-1; size: few; D: TRBD2; V: TRBV9; CDR3: CASSALLAGVGNEQFF; DNA: TGTGCCAGCAGCGCCTTACTTGCGGGAGTTGGGAATGAGCAGTTCTTC